The 28 T cell receptor beta chains given below trace back to one sample, sequenced in a study of cytomegalovirus exposure and HLA in healthy donors. Some clones are missing from TCRdb's copy, which holds only in-frame ones; the method was immunoSEQ multiplex PCR. The repertoire holds fewer than 150,000 clones, with roughly 83% as singletons. The sample was PBMCs. The source is a man aged 18 to 29 in good health and CMV-seronegative.

This sequence joins TRBV7-2 and TRBJ2-7; D is ambiguous. Trimming removed 4 bases at V and 2 bases at J, with 15 bases between. Germline V lookup: CDR1 SGHTA, CDR2 FQGNSA. The CDR3 has 15 amino acids. CDR3 DNA: TGTGCCAGCAGCTCCCTACCTCTTGCGGCCTACGAGCAGTACTTC. Translated: CASSSLPLAAYEQYF.

The chain recombines TRBV7-2 with TRBJ2-5; no reliable D call. The CDR3 is made up of 14 amino acids. Trimming pared 0 bases from V and 5 bases from J, leaving 10 bases between. CDR1 is SGHTA and CDR2 is FQGNSA in the germline V gene. The CDR3 protein is CASSLAVAKETQYF. The CDR3 DNA follows: TGTGCCAGCAGCTTAGCAGTGGCAAAGGAGACCCAGTACTTC.

This clone has ten or more counts. The chain joins TRBV4-2 to TRBJ2-1; D possibly corresponds to TRBD2 (5 bases). V was pared by 1 base and J by 5 bases, with 6 bases between. The V gene's germline CDR1 is LGHNA and CDR2 YNFKEQ. This CDR3 spans 13 amino acids. In DNA, the CDR3 is TGTGCCAGCAGCCAAGGGGAGAACAATGAGCAGTTCTTC. This sequence encodes CASSQGENNEQFF.

The V call is TRBV5-1, the J call TRBJ2-5; D ambiguous. The CDR3 length is 12 residues. In germline, CDR1 is SGHRS, CDR2 YFSETQ. Deletions cut 3 bases from V and 3 bases from J, with 6 bases between. The CDR3 is CASSSVKETQYF. CDR3 nucleotides: TGCGCCAGCAGCTCCGTAAAAGAGACCCAGTACTTC.

The chain employs TRBV6-5 and TRBJ1-2; D not certain. Germline V lookup: CDR1 MNHEY, CDR2 SVGAGI. This CDR3 is 13 amino acids long. Trimming shortened V by 5 bases and J by 2 bases, and 9 bases separated the two germline ends. CDR3 sequence: CASSRQSNYGYTF. The DNA for the CDR3 is TGTGCCAGCAGTCGCCAGTCGAACTATGGCTACACCTTC.

The chain uses TRBV29-1 and TRBJ1-1; no firm D call. There are 15 residues in the CDR3. Per the germline V gene, CDR1 is SQVTM and CDR2 is ANQGSEA. Trimming removed 2 bases at V and 5 bases at J, with 18 bases between. The CDR3 sequence: CSVENPTEGGTEAFF. CDR3 nucleotide sequence: TGCAGCGTTGAAAACCCAACGGAGGGTGGTACTGAAGCTTTCTTT.

The chain uses TRBV6-1 and TRBJ1-5; no reliable D call. Germline assignment: CDR1 MNHNS and CDR2 SASEGT. This CDR3 is built from 14 residues. Trimming removed 2 bases from V and 7 bases from J, with 12 bases in between. The DNA of the CDR3 is TGTGCCAGCAGTGAAATCGGTTCGTGGCAGCCCCAGCATTTT. It encodes CASSEIGSWQPQHF.

This clone was seen a single time. This sequence joins TRBV18 and TRBJ2-7, with 7 bases fitting TRBD2. Losses at the gene ends were 5 bases for V and 4 bases for J; bases not matched to a gene: 5. The CDR3 loop spans 13 amino acids. Germline V gene data show CDR1 as KGHSH and CDR2 as LQKENI. CDR3 DNA sequence: TGTGCCAGCTCAAACCTAGCGGATTACGAGCAGTACTTC. It codes for CASSNLADYEQYF.

A single count supports this clone. The chain carries TRBV30 and TRBJ2-3; perhaps TRBD1 as D (6 bases). This CDR3 contains 13 residues. Germline lookup yields CDR1 GTSNPN and CDR2 SVGIG (reference sequence). V gave up 4 bases and J gave up 5 bases, with 13 bases separating them. CDR3 in DNA: TGTGCCTGGAACAGGGATCAGGGAGATACGCAGTATTTT. Its translation is CAWNRDQGDTQYF.

V and J are TRBV12-5 and TRBJ1-1; possibly TRBD1 for D (6 bases). CDR1 is LGHNT and CDR2 is FRNRAP in the germline V gene. Trimming took 5 bases from V and 1 from J, leaving 14 bases between them. The CDR3 is 15 amino acids. CDR3 residues: CASGPQQGPNTEAFF. The CDR3 DNA follows: TGTGCTAGTGGTCCACAACAGGGCCCGAACACTGAAGCTTTCTTT.

The chain carries TRBV4-2 and TRBJ2-3; tentatively, D is TRBD2 (5 bases). Trimming took 4 bases from V and 4 from J, leaving 12 bases between them. CDR1 and CDR2 (germline): LGHNA, YNFKEQ. This CDR3 spans 14 amino acids. The CDR3 DNA follows: TGTGCCAGCAGCCCACGGACTGGACCAGATACGCAGTATTTT. It yields the protein CASSPRTGPDTQYF.

The chain recombines TRBV29-1 with TRBJ1-2; possible D gene TRBD1, 6 bases. CDR3 length: 14 residues. Trimming pared 6 bases from V and 7 bases from J, leaving 21 bases between. Germline CDR1 SQVTM, CDR2 ANQGSEA. This CDR3 is CSVIPQGWDSGYTF. In nucleotides, the CDR3 is TGCAGCGTGATCCCCCAGGGGTGGGATTCTGGCTACACCTTC.

V usage is TRBV19 and J usage is TRBJ1-1; D uncertain. CDR3 length equals 13 residues. CDR1 LNHDA and CDR2 SQIVND come from the germline V gene (reference sequence). V dropped 7 bases and J dropped 1 base, with 10 bases sitting between them. CDR3 amino acids: CASNRWPNTEAFF. DNA for the CDR3: TGTGCCAGTAACCGTTGGCCGAACACTGAAGCTTTCTTT.

This clone was seen once. The chain recombines TRBV19 with TRBJ2-1; 10 positions agree with TRBD2. J was trimmed by 0 bases and V by 6 bases; bases with no gene match: 8. CDR1 and CDR2 (germline): LNHDA, SQIVND (reference sequence). CDR3 size: 17 residues. For the CDR3, the DNA is TGTGCCAGTAGAGCCAAAAGCGGGAGGGGCTCCTACAATGAGCAGTTCTTC. It translates to CASRAKSGRGSYNEQFF. Combining the CDR3 with reference TRBV19 and TRBJ2-1 gives the whole variable domain DGGITQSPKYLFRKEGQNVTLSCEQNLNHDAMYWYRQDPGQGLRLIYYSQIVNDFQKGDIAEGYSVSREKKESFPLTVTSAQKNPTAFYLCASRAKSGRGSYNEQFFGPGTRLTVL.

The chain links TRBV6-6 to TRBJ1-3; 7 positions match TRBD1. V was pared by 10 bases and J by 2 bases, with 5 bases of the junction left unmatched. Germline V gene data show CDR1 as MNHNY and CDR2 as SVGAGI (reference sequence). The CDR3 length is 13 residues. CDR3 loop: CATDTGAGNTIYF. The CDR3 nucleotides read TGTGCCACCGATACAGGGGCTGGAAACACCATATATTTT.

In DNA, the CDR3 is TGTGCCAGCAGTGAAGCTGGAAACAGGGGGGTTTTCTTT. This encodes CASSEAGNRGVFF. The V and J genes are TRBV6-1 and TRBJ1-1; 8 positions match TRBD1. There are 13 residues in the CDR3. V lost 0 bases and J lost 13; bases outside the gene matches: 7. Germline CDR1 MNHNS, CDR2 SASEGT.

The chain uses TRBV11-1 and TRBJ1-6, with D possibly TRBD1 on 5 matching bases. CDR1 SGHAT and CDR2 FQDESV come from the germline V gene (reference sequence). Trimming took off 2 bases at V and 7 bases at J, with 12 bases between the two ends. The CDR3 extends over 15 amino acids. This chain's CDR3 is CASSLLTDPNSPLHF. The CDR3 DNA reads as TGTGCCAGCAGCTTATTGACAGACCCCAATTCACCCCTCCACTTT.

The chain links TRBV18 to TRBJ1-5; possible D gene TRBD1, 5 bases. Germline-derived CDR1 and CDR2 are KGHSH and LQKENI. The CDR3 sequence is 17 residues long. V lost 4 bases and J lost 1, with 17 bases in between. The DNA of the CDR3 is TGTGCCAGCTCACTAATGGGGCGCGGAGGGAGCAATCAGCCCCAGCATTTT. Translated, it gives CASSLMGRGGSNQPQHF.

The chain combines TRBV28 with TRBJ2-2; 9 bases agree with TRBD1. Germline CDR1 MDHEN, CDR2 SYDVKM. CDR3 size: 16 residues. The junction had 8 bases not matched to a gene; V was cut back by 5 bases and J by 4 bases. CDR3 sequence: CASSLTGTGTTGELFF. The CDR3 nucleotides read TGTGCCAGCAGTCTCACCGGGACAGGGACCACCGGGGAGCTGTTTTTT.

V usage is TRBV4-1 and J usage is TRBJ1-1; possibly TRBD1 for D (6 bases). Between the trimmed V and J ends, which lost 4 bases and 4 bases, there was a span of 13 bases. Germline V lookup: CDR1 MGHRA, CDR2 YSYEKL. This CDR3 has 14 residues. In DNA, the CDR3 is TGCGCCAGCAGCCTAGAGGGGGGGGTCACTGAAGCTTTCTTT. Protein product: CASSLEGGVTEAFF.

The rearrangement uses TRBV5-1 and TRBJ1-5, with D uncertain. Germline V gene lookup returns CDR1 SGHRS and CDR2 YFSETQ. The germline V and J ends were trimmed by 0 bases and 4 bases, with 14 bases remaining between them. CDR3 length: 16 residues. This chain's CDR3 is CASSLDAGTFNQPQHF. The CDR3 DNA is TGCGCCAGCAGCTTGGATGCAGGAACGTTTAATCAGCCCCAGCATTTT.

This sequence joins TRBV29-1 and TRBJ1-1; TRBD1 matches 7 bases. Germline lookup yields CDR1 SQVTM and CDR2 ANQGSEA. The CDR3 loop spans 14 amino acids. V trimming: 4 bases; J trimming: 2 bases; junction bases outside the gene matches: 7. CDR3 sequence (DNA): TGCAGCGTTGGGGAACGACAGGGAAACACTGAAGCTTTCTTT. Translating it yields CSVGERQGNTEAFF. Combining the CDR3 with reference TRBV29-1 and TRBJ1-1 gives the whole variable domain SAVISQKPSRDICQRGTSLTIQCQVDSQVTMMFWYRQQPGQSLTLIATANQGSEATYESGFVIDKFPISRPNLTFSTLTVSNMSPEDSSIYLCSVGERQGNTEAFFGQGTRLTVV.

This chain uses TRBV2 with TRBJ1-1, with unresolved D. V was clipped by 4 bases and J by 1 base, with 10 bases between them. The CDR3 is made up of 14 amino acids. Germline CDR1 and CDR2: SNHLY and FYNNEI. The CDR3 is CASSAGPRNTEAFF. DNA for the CDR3: TGTGCCAGCAGTGCTGGTCCGCGGAACACTGAAGCTTTCTTT. Full variable domain (outside the CDR3, taken from reference TRBV2 and TRBJ1-1): EPEVTQTPSHQVTQMGQEVILRCVPISNHLYFYWYRQILGQKVEFLVSFYNNEISEKSEIFDDQFSVERPDGSNFTLKIRSTKLEDSAMYFCASSAGPRNTEAFFGQGTRLTVV.

The CDR3 sequence is CASSVQGYNEQFF. CDR3 coding DNA: TGTGCCAGCAGTGTTCAGGGCTACAATGAGCAGTTCTTC. V usage is TRBV2 and J usage is TRBJ2-1; tentatively, D is TRBD1 (5 bases). V gave up 4 bases and J gave up 3 bases, with 7 bases separating them. Germline-derived CDR1 and CDR2 are SNHLY and FYNNEI. The CDR3 extends over 13 amino acids.

The chain links TRBV27 to TRBJ1-6, with D perhaps TRBD1 (5 bases). There are 14 residues in the CDR3. The ends were cut back, 5 bases at V and 9 bases at J, with 14 bases in the middle. In germline, CDR1 is MNHEY, CDR2 SMNVEV (reference sequence). The CDR3 nucleotides are TGTGCCAGCAGTCTTAGAGAAAGGGGTTCACCCCTCCACTTT. This translates into CASSLRERGSPLHF.

This clone showed up just once. The chain has TRBV13 and TRBJ2-5, with 13 bases that match TRBD2. The CDR3 runs 16 residues. V gave up 0 bases and J gave up 5 bases; unmatched junction bases: 3. Germline V CDR1 and CDR2: PRHDT, FYEKMQ (reference sequence). CDR3 sequence (DNA): TGTGCCAGCAGCTTAGGACTAGCGGGGGGGATGGAGACCCAGTACTTC. Amino acid sequence: CASSLGLAGGMETQYF.

The chain combines TRBV6-5 with TRBJ2-3; 9 nucleotides match TRBD1. Unmatched junction bases numbered 4, after V lost 6 bases and J lost 3 bases. CDR1 is MNHEY and CDR2 is SVGAGI in the germline V gene. CDR3 size: 14 residues. Here the CDR3 DNA reads TGTGCCAGCAGCGACAGGGGGACAACAGATACGCAGTATTTT. Amino acids: CASSDRGTTDTQYF.

The chain couples TRBV30 to TRBJ2-2, with TRBD1 as a possible D gene (5 bases). Per germline, CDR1 GTSNPN and CDR2 SVGIG (reference sequence). V was trimmed by 2 bases and J by 1 base, leaving 8 bases between them. The CDR3 sequence is 14 residues long. The CDR3 region is CAWSRQGNTGELFF. The CDR3 coding sequence is TGTGCCTGGAGTAGGCAGGGGAACACCGGGGAGCTGTTTTTT.